This T cell receptor (beta chain) was captured by sequencing in a study of T-cell reconstitution after alpha-beta-depleted transplantation in children. Whole-study results and caveats: Several hundred expanded graft clones reportedly gave rise to the alpha-beta T cells present about two months after transplant. A year post-transplant, T-cell counts and diversity derived mostly from newly produced T cells.

This clonotype was counted only a few times. Its specificity is unknown. TCRbeta library construction was performed incorporating unique molecular identifiers. TCRdb called the PCR reads again in MiXCR, with one record for every CDR3 protein. This sample yields 77,000 or so distinct CDR3 sequences, of which 18% are seen a single time; roughly half belongs to the top ten. This CDR3 spans 15 amino acids. Trimming took 6 bases from V and 3 from J, leaving 14 bases between them. The material sequenced was PBMCs, mostly from graft donor cells, taken 360 days after TCRalphabeta/CD19-depleted stem cell transplant. The TCR comes from a male patient aged 2-9 years who had a stem cell transplant for acute lymphoblastic leukemia, so the T cells may come from the graft donor. The V call is TRBV12-3 or TRBV12-4, the J call TRBJ2-2, with D possibly being TRBD2 (5 bases). The CDR3 DNA reads as TGTGCCAGCAGCTCCCGAGGGAGATACACCGGGGAGCTGTTTTTT. This sequence encodes CASSSRGRYTGELFF.